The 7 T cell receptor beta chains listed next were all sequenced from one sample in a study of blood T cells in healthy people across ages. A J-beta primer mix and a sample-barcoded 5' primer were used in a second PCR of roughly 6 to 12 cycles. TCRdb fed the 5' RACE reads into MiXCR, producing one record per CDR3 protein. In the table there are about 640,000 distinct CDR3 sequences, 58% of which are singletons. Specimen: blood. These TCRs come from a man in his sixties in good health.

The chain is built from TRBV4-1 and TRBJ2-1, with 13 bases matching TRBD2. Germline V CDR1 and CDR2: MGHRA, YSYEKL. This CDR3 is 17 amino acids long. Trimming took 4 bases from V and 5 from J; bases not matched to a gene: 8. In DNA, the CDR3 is TGCGCCAGCAGCCTCGAAACGGGACTAGCGGGGAACAATGAGCAGTTCTTC. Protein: CASSLETGLAGNNEQFF.

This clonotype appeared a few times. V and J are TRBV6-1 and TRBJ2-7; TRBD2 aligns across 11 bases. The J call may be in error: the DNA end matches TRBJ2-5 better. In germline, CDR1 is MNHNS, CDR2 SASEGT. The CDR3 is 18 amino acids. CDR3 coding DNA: TGTGCCAGCAGCCACGACTCGCTAGCGGGGGGTCTGGGGGAGACCCAGTACTTC. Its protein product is CASSHDSLAGGLGETQYF.

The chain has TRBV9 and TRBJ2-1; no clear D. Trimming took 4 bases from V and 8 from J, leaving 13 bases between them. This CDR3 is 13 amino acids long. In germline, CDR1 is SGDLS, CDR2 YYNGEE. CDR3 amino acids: CASSPRLDHEQFF. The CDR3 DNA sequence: TGTGCCAGCAGCCCCCGCTTAGACCATGAGCAGTTCTTC.

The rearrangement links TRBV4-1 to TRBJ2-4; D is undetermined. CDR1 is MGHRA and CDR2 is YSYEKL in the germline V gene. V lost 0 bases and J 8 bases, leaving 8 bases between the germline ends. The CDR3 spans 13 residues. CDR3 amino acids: CASSQEWVDIQYF. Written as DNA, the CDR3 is TGCGCCAGCAGCCAAGAGTGGGTAGACATTCAGTACTTC.

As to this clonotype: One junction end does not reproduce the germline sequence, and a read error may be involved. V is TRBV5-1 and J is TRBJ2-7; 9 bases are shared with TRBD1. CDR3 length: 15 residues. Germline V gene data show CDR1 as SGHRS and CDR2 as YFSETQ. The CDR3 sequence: CATSLLGQGFYEQYF. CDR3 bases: TGCGCCACCAGCTTGCTGGGACAGGGTTTCTACGAGCAGTACTTC. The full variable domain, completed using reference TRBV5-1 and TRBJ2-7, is KAGVTQTPRYLIKTRGQQVTLSCSPISGHRSVSWYQQTPGQGLQFLFEYFSETQRNKGNFPGRFSGRQFSNSRSEMNVSTLELGDSALYLCATSLLGQGFYEQYFGPGTRLTVT.

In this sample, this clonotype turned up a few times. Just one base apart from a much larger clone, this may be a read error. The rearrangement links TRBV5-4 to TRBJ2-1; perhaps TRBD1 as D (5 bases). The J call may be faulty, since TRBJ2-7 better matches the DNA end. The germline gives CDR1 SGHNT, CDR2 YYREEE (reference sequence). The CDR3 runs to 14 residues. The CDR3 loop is CASSWGGPYNEQYF. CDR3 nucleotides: TGTGCCAGCAGCTGGGGCGGCCCCTACAATGAGCAGTACTTC.

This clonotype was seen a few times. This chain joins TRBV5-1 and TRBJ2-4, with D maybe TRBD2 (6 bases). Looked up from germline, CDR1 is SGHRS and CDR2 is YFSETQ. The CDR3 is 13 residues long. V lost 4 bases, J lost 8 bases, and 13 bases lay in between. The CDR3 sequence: CASSREWSDIQYF. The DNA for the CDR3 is TGCGCCAGCAGCCGGGAGTGGTCGGACATTCAGTACTTC.